The sequence of this T cell receptor beta chain was determined in a study of Graves' ophthalmopathy and Graves' hyperthyroidism. The V gene lost 6 bases and the J gene lost 2 bases, with 20 bases spanning the gap. CDR3 length: 16 amino acids. Germline-derived CDR1 and CDR2 are SGHAT and FQNNGV. Scientists amplified the TCR beta CDR3 regions from RNA transcripts. HTBI-primed RT-PCR formed the first round, and a multiplex PCR formed the second. TCRdb processed the multiplex PCR reads anew with MiXCR; each CDR3 protein has one entry. Of hundreds of thousands of distinct CDR3 sequences in the sample, about 41% were seen once.

This chain links TRBV11-2 with TRBJ2-7; D possibly uses TRBD1 or TRBD2 (5 bases each). The TCR originated in an adult man with Graves' ophthalmopathy. The source material was peripheral blood. The CDR3 loop reads CASSGHRGRVPYEQYF. CDR3 coding DNA: TGTGCCAGCAGTGGACATCGGGGCAGGGTGCCCTACGAGCAGTACTTC.